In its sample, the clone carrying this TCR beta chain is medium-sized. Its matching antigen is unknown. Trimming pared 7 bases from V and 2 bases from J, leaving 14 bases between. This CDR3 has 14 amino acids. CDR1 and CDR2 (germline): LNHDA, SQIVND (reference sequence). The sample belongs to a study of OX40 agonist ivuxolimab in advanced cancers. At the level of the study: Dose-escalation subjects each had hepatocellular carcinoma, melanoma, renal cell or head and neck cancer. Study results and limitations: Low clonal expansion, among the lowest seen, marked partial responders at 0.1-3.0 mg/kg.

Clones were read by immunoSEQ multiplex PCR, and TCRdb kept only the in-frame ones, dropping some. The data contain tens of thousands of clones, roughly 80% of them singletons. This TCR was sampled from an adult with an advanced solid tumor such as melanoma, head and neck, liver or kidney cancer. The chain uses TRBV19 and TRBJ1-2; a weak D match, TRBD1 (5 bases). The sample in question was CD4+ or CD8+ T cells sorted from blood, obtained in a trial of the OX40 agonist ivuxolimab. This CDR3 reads CASKPRQLNYGYTF. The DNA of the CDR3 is TGTGCCAGTAAGCCGAGACAGCTAAACTATGGCTACACCTTC.